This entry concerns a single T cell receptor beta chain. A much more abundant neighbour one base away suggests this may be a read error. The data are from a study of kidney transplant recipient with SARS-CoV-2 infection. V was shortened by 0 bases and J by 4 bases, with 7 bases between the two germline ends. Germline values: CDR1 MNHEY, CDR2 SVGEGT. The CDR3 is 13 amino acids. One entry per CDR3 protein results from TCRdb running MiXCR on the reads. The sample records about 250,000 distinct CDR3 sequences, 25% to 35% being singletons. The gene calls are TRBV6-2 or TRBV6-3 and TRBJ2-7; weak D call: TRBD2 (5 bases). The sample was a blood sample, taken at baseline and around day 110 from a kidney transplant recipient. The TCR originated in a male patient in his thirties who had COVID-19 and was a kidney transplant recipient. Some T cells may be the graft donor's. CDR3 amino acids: CASSYSAGYEQYV. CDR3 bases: TGTGCCAGCAGTTACTCTGCGGGTTACGAGCAGTACGTC.